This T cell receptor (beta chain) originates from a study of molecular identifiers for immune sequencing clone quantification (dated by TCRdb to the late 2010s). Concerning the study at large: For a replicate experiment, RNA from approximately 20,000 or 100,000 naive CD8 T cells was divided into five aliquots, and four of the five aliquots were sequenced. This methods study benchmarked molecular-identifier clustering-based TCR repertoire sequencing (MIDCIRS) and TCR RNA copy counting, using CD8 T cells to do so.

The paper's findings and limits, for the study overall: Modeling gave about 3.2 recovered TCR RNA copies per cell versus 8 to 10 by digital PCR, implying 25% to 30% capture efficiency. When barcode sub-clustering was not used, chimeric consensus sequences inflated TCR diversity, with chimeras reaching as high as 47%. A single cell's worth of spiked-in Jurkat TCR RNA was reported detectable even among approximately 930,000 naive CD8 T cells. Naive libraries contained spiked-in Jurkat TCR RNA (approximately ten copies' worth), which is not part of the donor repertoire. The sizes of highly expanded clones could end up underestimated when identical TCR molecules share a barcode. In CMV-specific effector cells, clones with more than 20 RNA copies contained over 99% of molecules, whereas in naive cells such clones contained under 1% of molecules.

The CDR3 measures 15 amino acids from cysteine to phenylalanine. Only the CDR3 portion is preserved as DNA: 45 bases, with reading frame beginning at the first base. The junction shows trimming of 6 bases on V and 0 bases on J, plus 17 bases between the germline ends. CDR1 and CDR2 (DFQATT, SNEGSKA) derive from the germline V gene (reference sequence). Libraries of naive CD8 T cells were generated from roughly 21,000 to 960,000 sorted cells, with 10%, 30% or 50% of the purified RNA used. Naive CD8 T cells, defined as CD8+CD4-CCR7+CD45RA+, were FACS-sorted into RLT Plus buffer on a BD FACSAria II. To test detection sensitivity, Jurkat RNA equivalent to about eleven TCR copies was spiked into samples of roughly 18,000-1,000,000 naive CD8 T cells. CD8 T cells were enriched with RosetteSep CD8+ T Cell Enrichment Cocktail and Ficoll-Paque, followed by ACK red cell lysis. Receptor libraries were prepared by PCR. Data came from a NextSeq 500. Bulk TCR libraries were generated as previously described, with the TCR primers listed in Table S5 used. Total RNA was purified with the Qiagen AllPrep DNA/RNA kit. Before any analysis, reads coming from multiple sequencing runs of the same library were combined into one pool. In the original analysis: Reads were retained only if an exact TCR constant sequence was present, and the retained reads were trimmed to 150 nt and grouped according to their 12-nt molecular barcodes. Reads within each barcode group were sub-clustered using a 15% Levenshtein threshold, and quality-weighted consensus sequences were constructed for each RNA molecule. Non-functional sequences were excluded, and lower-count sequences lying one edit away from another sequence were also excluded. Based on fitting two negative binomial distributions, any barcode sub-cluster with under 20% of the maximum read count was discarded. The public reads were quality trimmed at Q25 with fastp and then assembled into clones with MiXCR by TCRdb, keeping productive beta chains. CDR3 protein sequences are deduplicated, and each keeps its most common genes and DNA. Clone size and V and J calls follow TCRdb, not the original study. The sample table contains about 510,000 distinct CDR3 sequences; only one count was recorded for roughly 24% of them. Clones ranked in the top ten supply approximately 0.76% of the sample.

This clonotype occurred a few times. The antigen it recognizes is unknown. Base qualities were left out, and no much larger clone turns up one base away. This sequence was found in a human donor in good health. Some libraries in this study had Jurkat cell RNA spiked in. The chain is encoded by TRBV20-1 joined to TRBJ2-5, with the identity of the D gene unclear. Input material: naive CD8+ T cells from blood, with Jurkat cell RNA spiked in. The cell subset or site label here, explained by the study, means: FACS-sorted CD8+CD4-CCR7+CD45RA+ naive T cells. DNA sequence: TGCAGTGCCAACACCGACACCCCGTACCAAGAGACCCAGTACTTC. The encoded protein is CSANTDTPYQETQYF.